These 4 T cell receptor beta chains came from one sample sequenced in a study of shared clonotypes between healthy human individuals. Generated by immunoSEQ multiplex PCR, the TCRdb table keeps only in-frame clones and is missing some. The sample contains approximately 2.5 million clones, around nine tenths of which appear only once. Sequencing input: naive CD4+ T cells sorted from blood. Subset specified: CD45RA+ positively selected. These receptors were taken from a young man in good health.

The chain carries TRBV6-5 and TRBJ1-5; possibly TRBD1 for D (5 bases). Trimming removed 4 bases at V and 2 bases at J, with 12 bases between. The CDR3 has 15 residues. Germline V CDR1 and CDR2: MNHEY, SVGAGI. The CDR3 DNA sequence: TGTGCCAGCAGTTTTGGGGGAGGTGGCAATCAGCCCCAGCATTTT. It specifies CASSFGGGGNQPQHF.

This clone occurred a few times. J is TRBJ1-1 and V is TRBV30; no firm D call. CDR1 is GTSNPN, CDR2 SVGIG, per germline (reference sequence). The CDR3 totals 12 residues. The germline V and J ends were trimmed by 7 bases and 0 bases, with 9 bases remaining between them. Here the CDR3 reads CASQSVNTEAFF. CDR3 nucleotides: TGTGCCTCCCAGTCGGTGAACACTGAAGCTTTCTTT.

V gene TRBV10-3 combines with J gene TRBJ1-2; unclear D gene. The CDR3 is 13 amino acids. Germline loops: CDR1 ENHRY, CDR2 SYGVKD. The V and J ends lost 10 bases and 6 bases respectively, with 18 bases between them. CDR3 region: CATRTGETDGYTF. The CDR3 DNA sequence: TGTGCCACCCGGACGGGTGAAACCGATGGCTACACCTTC.

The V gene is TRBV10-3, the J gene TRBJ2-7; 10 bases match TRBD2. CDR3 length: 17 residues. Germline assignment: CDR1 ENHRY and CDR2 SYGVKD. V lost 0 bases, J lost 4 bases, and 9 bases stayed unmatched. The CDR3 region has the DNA TGTGCCATCAGTGAGTCCGGGCTAGCGGGAGTAAGGTACGAGCAGTACTTC. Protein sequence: CAISESGLAGVRYEQYF.